This T cell receptor beta chain is from a study of technical replicates of blood from a few donors. The protocol was immunoSEQ multiplex PCR, while the TCRdb copy is restricted to in-frame clones and leaves out a portion. The data hold tens of thousands of clones, with roughly 90% observed a single time. This CDR3 has 13 residues. V lost 7 bases, J lost 3 bases, and 6 bases stayed unmatched. In germline, CDR1 is SGHRS, CDR2 YFSETQ. This rearrangement joins TRBV5-1 to TRBJ2-5; TRBD1 agrees at 7 bases. This clonotype was sampled from a human donor in good health. Some clones in this sample may be carry-over from other donors' samples. The sample taken for sequencing was PBMCs. The CDR3 coding sequence is TGCGCCAGCGGCCGGGACAGAGAAGAGACCCAGTACTTC. Translation: CASGRDREETQYF. Full variable domain (outside the CDR3, taken from reference TRBV5-1 and TRBJ2-5): KAGVTQTPRYLIKTRGQQVTLSCSPISGHRSVSWYQQTPGQGLQFLFEYFSETQRNKGNFPGRFSGRQFSNSRSEMNVSTLELGDSALYLCASGRDREETQYFGPGTRLLVL.